This entry features one T cell receptor (beta chain) sequence. With autoimmune disease history or systemic immunosuppression, patients were excluded. Samples were taken at baseline and on day 1 of cycles 4 and 7. The CDR3 is 17 residues long. V lost 4 bases and J 0 bases, leaving 13 bases between the germline ends. Germline V gene data show CDR1 as MDHEN and CDR2 as SYDVKM. Assay: immunoSEQ multiplex PCR; the TCRdb copy retains only in-frame clones and omits some. This sample has about 42,000 clones, with roughly four fifths found just once. The sample comes from a study of OX40 agonist ivuxolimab in advanced cancers. Turning to the study itself: Every patient in dose escalation had hepatocellular carcinoma, melanoma, renal cell or head and neck cancer. Two patients with cutaneous melanoma and one with hepatocellular carcinoma, three in total, showed partial responses.

Sequenced material: CD4+ or CD8+ T cells sorted from blood, taken in a trial of the OX40 agonist ivuxolimab. The receptor was isolated from an adult with an advanced solid tumor such as melanoma, head and neck, liver or kidney cancer. This chain uses TRBV28 with TRBJ2-6, with a weak D call TRBD2 (6 bases). The CDR3: CASSSQGGSSGANVLTF. CDR3 nucleotides: TGTGCCAGCAGTTCCCAGGGAGGATCCTCTGGGGCCAACGTCCTGACTTTC.